One sample yielded the 8 T cell receptor beta chains listed below, sequenced in a study of CXCR3-negative and CXCR3-positive naive CD8 T cells. UMI labels and 5' RACE were used to prepare the TRB cDNA libraries. TCRdb reprocessed the 5' RACE reads and keeps a single row for each CDR3 protein, giving no DNA. Recorded for this sample: 46,000 or so distinct CDR3 sequences. Sequencing used naive CXCR3- CD8+ T cells from blood. Subset defined: CD45RO-CCR7+CD27+CD95- naive CD8+ T cells lacking CXCR3 (TNR3-). The receptors were sampled from a human donor in good health. Some clones in this sample may be carry-over from other donors' samples.

The chain uses TRBV10-3 and TRBJ2-1; no DNA is available, so the TRBD2 call from TCRdb remains unchecked. Per germline, CDR1 ENHRY and CDR2 SYGVKD. The CDR3 has 16 residues. The CDR3: CAISESLREDYNEQFF.

The CDR3: CSALMTGDNYGYTF. The chain joins TRBV20-1 to TRBJ1-2; TCRdb lists TRBD1, though no DNA is available to test this call. Germline-derived CDR1 and CDR2 are DFQATT and SNEGSKA (reference sequence). The CDR3 contains 14 residues.

This chain connects TRBV12-3 or TRBV12-4 to TRBJ2-3. The CDR3 runs 14 residues. The CDR3 sequence: CASSRASSTDTQYF.

The rearrangement joins TRBV11-2 to TRBJ1-1; the D gene TCRdb calls, TRBD1, cannot be checked with no DNA. The length of the CDR3 is 14 residues. CDR1 is SGHAT, CDR2 FQNNGV, per germline. The CDR3: CASSSPQVKAGAFF.

The chain employs TRBV7-9 and TRBJ1-2. The length of the CDR3 is 16 residues. CDR1 SEHNR and CDR2 FQNEAQ come from the germline V gene (reference sequence). The CDR3 spells CASSLAPGPTNYGYTF.

The chain employs TRBV6-2 or TRBV6-3 and TRBJ1-5. This CDR3 is 15 amino acids long. Germline values: CDR1 MNHEY, CDR2 SVGEGT. This CDR3 is CASSYEGSGNQPQHF.

The chain couples TRBV9 to TRBJ2-2; no DNA is available, so the TRBD2 call from TCRdb remains unchecked. This CDR3 contains 15 residues. The germline V gene has CDR1 SGDLS and CDR2 YYNGEE. CDR3 sequence: CASSVSGGHTGELFF.

This rearrangement joins TRBV6-5 to TRBJ2-1; no DNA is available, so the TRBD2 call from TCRdb remains unchecked. CDR3 length equals 14 residues. Germline CDR1 and CDR2: MNHEY and SVGAGI. CDR3 amino acids: CASSYALAGAEQFF.